This TCR beta chain was captured by sequencing in a study of identical twins. General study findings and limits: Insertions were reduced in abundant cord blood beta clonotypes but not in memory repertoires. Compared with models, monozygotic twins showed more out-of-frame TCR alpha sharing. Part of the zero-insertion signal could reflect confounding by invariant MAIT and iNKT cells.

From germline, CDR1 is SGHRS and CDR2 YFSETQ. Trimming stripped 1 base from V and 7 bases from J, with 11 bases between. CDR3 length equals 14 residues. TCRdb reprocessed the 5' RACE reads with MiXCR, giving one entry per CDR3 protein. The repertoire consists of 350,000 to 450,000 distinct CDR3 sequences, with approximately 18% occurring once and the leading ten covering less than 15%. Turning to this clonotype: The antigen is unknown.

The chain has TRBV5-1 and TRBJ2-2, with D possibly matching TRBD2 (5 bases). The receptor comes from a man over 45 in good health. Sequencing was performed on naive T cells sorted from blood. The CDR3 sequence: CASSLTPADGELFF. The CDR3 DNA sequence: TGCGCCAGCAGCTTGACGCCAGCGGACGGGGAGCTGTTTTTT. The entire variable domain, with the rest obtained from reference TRBV5-1 and TRBJ2-2, is as follows: KAGVTQTPRYLIKTRGQQVTLSCSPISGHRSVSWYQQTPGQGLQFLFEYFSETQRNKGNFPGRFSGRQFSNSRSEMNVSTLELGDSALYLCASSLTPADGELFFGEGSRLTVL.